This note documents a single T cell receptor beta chain sequence. This sample was taken from a study of blood T cell repertoires in COVID-19. Study as a whole: T cells, B-cell-depleted T cells, or PBMCs supplied cDNA or gDNA.

In the original workflow: Reference gene primer amplification in the assay estimated nucleated cell counts. Only in-frame clones appear in the TCRdb table, and some are missing; sequencing was by immunoSEQ multiplex PCR. The V and J calls and the clone size are those of that table, but D and trimming were determined from the DNA. The sample contains some 200,000 clones, 84% of which appear only once. CDR3 size: 15 residues. The trim removed 4 bases at V and 5 bases at J, leaving 10 bases unmatched. Germline values: CDR1 MNHNY, CDR2 SVGAGI (reference sequence). Sample: peripheral blood. The genes are TRBV6-6 and TRBJ2-7; TRBD2 agrees at 8 bases. The clonotype comes from a man aged 25 to 45 with active or convalescent COVID-19. The CDR3 DNA reads as TGTGCCAGCAGTTTAAGGAGCGGGGGAGGTAACGAGCAGTACGTC. This translates into CASSLRSGGGNEQYV.